This T cell receptor (beta chain) was sequenced for a study of blood T cell repertoires in COVID-19 (dated by TCRdb to 2020 to 2022). Regarding the complete study: Samples covering the acute and convalescent phases of COVID-19 were provided by collaborators in the United States, Italy and Spain. The material from the prospective study consisted of cDNA or gDNA derived from T cells, B-cell-depleted T cells, or PBMCs. Subjects who had been exposed to COVID-19, were actively infected with it, or had recovered from it provided the deeply sampled blood TCRbeta repertoires that made up the dataset. The repertoires were released in a freely available public database intended as a resource for research on the immune response to SARS-CoV-2. The samples were drawn from two sources: the first 160 participants of the ongoing ImmuneRACE study, and 1,200 or so subjects contributed by 6 global collaborators. Sample metadata almost always included a de-identified subject ID, COVID-19 status, age in years and sex. Where HLA class I and class II types were available, the types were taken from metadata supplied by the sample provider, not from assay-based typing. Study-level results and caveats: Clinical and demographic metadata were provided uncurated, with the amount varying by source and participant.

Each collaborating institution followed its own protocols to collect whole blood in K2EDTA tubes. Collaborator samples were shipped for TCRbeta analysis as frozen whole blood, isolated PBMCs, or DNA extracted from either sample type. Regarding this clone: Its binding antigen is unknown. One base away there is no much larger clone; base qualities are not given.

The immunoSEQ Assay, a bias-controlled multiplex PCR, was used to amplify TCRbeta CDR3 regions from genomic DNA. The source study handled its data this way. The number of nucleated cells in each sample was estimated from the amplification of reference gene primers within the assay. To quantify the absolute abundance of each unique TCRbeta CDR3 rearrangement, sequence reads were collapsed and filtered. For each sample, productive Simpson clonality was calculated as the square root of Simpson's diversity index over productive rearrangements. TCRdb carries this immuneACCESS record with in-frame sequences only. Its versions omit some clonotypes, under half of them owing to an unresolved V gene in the studies checked, with the rest unexplained. For V, J and clone size, that table is used; D and trimming come from the DNA. In this sample the table shows 280,000 or so clones, over 75% of which occur a single time. The ten most abundant clones make up roughly 13% of the sample.

The sample comprised peripheral blood. This receptor was taken from a human donor in a cohort sampled during active COVID-19.

The nucleotide sequence reads TGTGCCAGCAGTGAAGCAAGTAGGGGGCTGAGCAACACTGAAGCTTTCTTT. This sequence encodes CASSEASRGLSNTEAFF. The V gene is TRBV6-1 and the J gene is TRBJ1-1; the junction holds 7 bases that match TRBD1. CDR1 MNHNS and CDR2 SASEGT are derived from the germline V gene. CDR3 length: 17 amino acids, cysteine to phenylalanine. Only the CDR3 part of the read is kept: 51 bases, read in frame from the first base. V ends up 0 bases short and J 2 bases short, with an unmatched junction base count of 9.